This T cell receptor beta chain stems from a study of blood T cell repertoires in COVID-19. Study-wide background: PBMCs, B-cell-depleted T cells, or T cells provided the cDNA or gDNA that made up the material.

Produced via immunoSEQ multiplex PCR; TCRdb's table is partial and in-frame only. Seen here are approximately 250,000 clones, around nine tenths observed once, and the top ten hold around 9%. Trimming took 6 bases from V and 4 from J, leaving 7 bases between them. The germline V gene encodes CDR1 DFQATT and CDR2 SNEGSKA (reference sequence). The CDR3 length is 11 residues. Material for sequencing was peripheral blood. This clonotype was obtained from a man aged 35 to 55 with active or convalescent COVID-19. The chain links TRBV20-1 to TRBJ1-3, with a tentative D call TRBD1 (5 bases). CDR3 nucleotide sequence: TGCAGTGCAGGGGAAGGAAACACCATATATTTT. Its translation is CSAGEGNTIYF.